A selection of T cell receptor beta chains follows, all from one sample in a study of T cell responses to AZD1222 COVID-19 vaccine. The repertoire was sequenced with immunoSEQ multiplex PCR; TCRdb's copy has only in-frame clones and lacks some. The repertoire consists of approximately 190,000 clones, with roughly 92% occurring once and the leading ten covering 1% to 1.5%. The sample in question was peripheral blood, obtained on day 0 of AZD1222 vaccination. These receptors all stem from an adult in good health. Each CDR3 is given with its conserved first and last residue. The order of the fields is V gene, clone size, D gene, J gene, CDR3 DNA, CDR3 protein. A D gene is named only where the DNA matches it firmly. The size field is filled for only some rows; it gives once, few, many or a size class.

TRBV19,-,-,TRBJ1-1,TGTGCCAGTAAGCCACCAGTTGGGGGAATGAACACTGAAGCTTTCTTT,CASKPPVGGMNTEAFF
TRBV7-9,-,-,TRBJ1-2,TGTGCCAGCAGTCACGGGACGGGAAAAACTATGGGCTACACCTTC,CASSHGTGKTMGYTF
TRBV27,-,TRBD1,TRBJ1-1,TGTGCCAGCGGACCCTACTGGGACAGGCTAAACACTGAAGCTTTCTTT,CASGPYWDRLNTEAFF
TRBV28,-,TRBD1,TRBJ1-5,TGTGCCAGCAGACCACGGGGGAGAGGGGGCGAAGGATGGAGTCAGCCCCAGCATTTT,CASRPRGRGGEGWSQPQHF
TRBV29-1,-,TRBD1,TRBJ2-7,TGTTCGTACTCGGGACAGGTTTCCTACGAGCAGTACTTC,CSYSGQVSYEQYF
TRBV11-2,-,-,TRBJ2-5,TGTGCCAGCAGCTTAGATTCGGCTCGCCAGGGGACCCAGTACTTC,CASSLDSARQGTQYF
TRBV19,once,-,TRBJ1-3,TGTGCCAGTAGTACGGGGGCCTCTGGAAACACCATATATTTT,CASSTGASGNTIYF
TRBV5-4,once,-,TRBJ1-6,TGTGCCAGCAGCTTCCAGGGAACCTTAGGCACACCCCTCCACTTT,CASSFQGTLGTPLHF
TRBV28,-,TRBD1,TRBJ1-2,TGTGCCAGCAGTTCCCAACAGGGGGGCTATGGCTACACCTTC,CASSSQQGGYGYTF
TRBV5-1,-,-,TRBJ1-1,TGCGCCAGCAGCTTGAGGCAGATGGACACTGAAGCTTTCTTT,CASSLRQMDTEAFF
TRBV6-5,-,-,TRBJ1-1,TGTGCCAGCAGTTACTTATCCGGGGCGGAAACTGAAGCTTTCTTT,CASSYLSGAETEAFF
TRBV19,few,TRBD1,TRBJ1-2,TGTGCCAGTAGGTCCGACAGGGTTGGCTACACCTTC,CASRSDRVGYTF
TRBV30,many,TRBD1,TRBJ1-5,TGTGCCTGGAGTGTACGGACAGGGAGATTGCAGCCCCAGCATTTT,CAWSVRTGRLQPQHF
TRBV11-2,-,-,TRBJ2-5,TGTGCCAGCAACCACCAGGGGGAGACCCAGTACTTC,CASNHQGETQYF
TRBV7-9,-,-,TRBJ1-2,TGTGCCAGCAGCTTAGGGGACGGCAACTATGGCTACACCTTC,CASSLGDGNYGYTF
TRBV27,-,TRBD2,TRBJ2-7,TGTGCCAGCTCGAAGACTAGCGGCCGCTACGAGCAGTACTTC,CASSKTSGRYEQYF
TRBV18,once,-,TRBJ1-2,TGTGCCAGCTCACCACTCGGGGGGGGCTACACCTTC,CASSPLGGGYTF
TRBV29-1,-,-,TRBJ1-1,TGCAGCGTTGAGGGCCGAACTCTGAACACTGAAGCTTTCTTT,CSVEGRTLNTEAFF
TRBV19,-,TRBD2,TRBJ2-7,TGTGCCAGTAGTATCCCCCTCGGGGGGACCTCCTACGAGCAGTACTTC,CASSIPLGGTSYEQYF
TRBV6-5,-,TRBD1,TRBJ1-1,TGTGCCAGCATTGCACAGGGGCAGGGCACTGAAGCTTTCTTT,CASIAQGQGTEAFF
TRBV7-2,-,-,TRBJ2-1,TGTGCCAGCAGCCTAAACGGCGGCTATGAGCAGTTCTTC,CASSLNGGYEQFF
TRBV9,-,-,TRBJ2-1,TGTGCCAGCAGCGTAGGGAGGGGTGAGCAGTTCTTC,CASSVGRGEQFF
TRBV3-1/TRBV3-2,-,-,TRBJ1-2,TGTGCCAGCAGCCCATCTAAGTACGGCTACACCTTC,CASSPSKYGYTF
TRBV5-1,-,-,TRBJ1-1,TGCGCCAGCAGCTTGTGGGCCAACCTGAACACTGAAGCTTTCTTT,CASSLWANLNTEAFF
TRBV19,-,-,TRBJ1-5,TGTGCCAGTGGTCGAATCGGGGGGAGCAGGAATAGCAATCAGCCCCAGCATTTT,CASGRIGGSRNSNQPQHF
TRBV5-4,-,TRBD2,TRBJ2-3,TGTGCCAGCAGCTTGGTTAGCGGGGGGGATAGAGATACGCAGTATTTT,CASSLVSGGDRDTQYF
TRBV7-6,-,-,TRBJ1-6,TGTGCCAGCAGCCTCAGGGTTTCTGGTAATTCACCCCTCCACTTT,CASSLRVSGNSPLHF
TRBV25-1,-,TRBD1,TRBJ1-2,TGTGCCAGCACTCAGGGGACAGCGAACTATGGCTACACCTTC,CASTQGTANYGYTF
TRBV7-3,-,-,TRBJ2-5,TGTGCCAGCAGCTTAAGAGGCGGACACCTCCTGGAGACCCAGTACTTC,CASSLRGGHLLETQYF
TRBV11-2,-,-,TRBJ2-3,TGTGCCAGCAGCCCCACAGATACGCAGTATTTT,CASSPTDTQYF
TRBV2,-,-,TRBJ1-1,TGTGCCAGCAGGTTTTCCGAGTCGAACACTGAAGCTTTCTTT,CASRFSESNTEAFF
TRBV27,-,-,TRBJ2-5,TGTGCCAGCAGTTTATCCCAGATTTCGGAGACCCAGTACTTC,CASSLSQISETQYF
TRBV9,once,-,TRBJ1-2,TGTGCCAGCACAGGAGCGGGCGTGACCGGGTATGGCTACACCTTC,CASTGAGVTGYGYTF
TRBV7-9,-,-,TRBJ2-7,TGTGCCAGCAGCTCGGACAGTTACTACGAGCAGTACTTC,CASSSDSYYEQYF
TRBV30,once,TRBD2,TRBJ2-7,TGTGCCTGGTCGATTCGGGGGGTTGGGCTCTACGAGCAGTACTTC,CAWSIRGVGLYEQYF
TRBV12-5,few,-,TRBJ2-5,TGTGCTAGTGGTCCATTCTCGGAGACCCAGTACTTC,CASGPFSETQYF
TRBV5-1,-,-,TRBJ2-1,TGCGCCAGCAGCTTCCTCCGCAGCCCCCCCTCCAATGAGCAGTTCTTC,CASSFLRSPPSNEQFF
TRBV6-5,-,TRBD1,TRBJ1-5,TGTGCCAGCAGGATCTCAGGGGGCTGGCAGCCCCAGCATTTT,CASRISGGWQPQHF
TRBV7-2,-,-,TRBJ1-2,TGTGCCAGCAGCTTAGCGCGGGCGGCCGGCTACACCTTC,CASSLARAAGYTF
TRBV9,-,TRBD2,TRBJ2-3,TGTGCCAGCAGCGTACTGTCTAGCGGGGGGGCAGATACGCAGTATTTT,CASSVLSSGGADTQYF
TRBV6-5,-,-,TRBJ1-5,TGTGCCAGCAGGCTCTCAAGTAATCAGCCCCAGCATTTT,CASRLSSNQPQHF
TRBV27,once,-,TRBJ1-4,TGTGCCAGCAGTCCCTCCCGGCAGAATGAAAAACTGTTTTTT,CASSPSRQNEKLFF
TRBV7-3,-,-,TRBJ1-1,TGTGCCAGCAGCTTATCCGGGACAAAAATGAACACTGAAGCTTTCTTT,CASSLSGTKMNTEAFF
TRBV7-6,once,-,TRBJ2-2,TGTGCCAGCAGCTTAGAGAGGGTGACCGGGGAGCTGTTTTTT,CASSLERVTGELFF
TRBV4-3,-,-,TRBJ2-1,TGCGCCAGCAGCCAAGATCATCAAGCCGATGAGCAGTTCTTC,CASSQDHQADEQFF
TRBV7-8,-,-,TRBJ2-2,TGTGCCAGCAGCTTAGGCAGGGACGGGGAGCTGTTTTTT,CASSLGRDGELFF
TRBV19,-,TRBD1,TRBJ1-1,TGTGCCAGTTACGTGACAGGGGGAACTGAAGCTTTCTTT,CASYVTGGTEAFF
TRBV6-6,-,-,TRBJ2-3,TGTGCCAGCAGCCCACGGCCTCGTGAAAGGGCCGATACGCAGTATTTT,CASSPRPRERADTQYF
TRBV7-7,-,-,TRBJ2-1,TGTGCCAGCAGCTTAAATCCGGCGGAATCCAATGAGCAGTTCTTC,CASSLNPAESNEQFF
TRBV28,-,-,TRBJ1-2,TGTGCCAGCAGTCTCCCGCCTGACACGGGCGCCGTTGGCTACACCTTC,CASSLPPDTGAVGYTF
TRBV2,-,-,TRBJ2-2,TGTGCCAGCAAAATGGACAGCACATTTAACACCGGGGAGCTGTTTTTT,CASKMDSTFNTGELFF
TRBV5-1,-,-,TRBJ1-2,TGCGCCAGCAGCTTAGACAGGAGCTATGGCTACACCTTC,CASSLDRSYGYTF
TRBV18,-,-,TRBJ1-2,TGTGCCAGCTCATTCGGGAGCCCAAGCTATGGCTACACCTTC,CASSFGSPSYGYTF